Here is one T cell receptor (beta chain) with its context. This sample is drawn from a study of blood T cells in healthy people across ages. Primers used in a second PCR of roughly 6 to 11 cycles were a sample-barcoded 5' primer and a J-beta primer mix. TCRdb fed the 5' RACE reads into MiXCR, producing one record per CDR3 protein. The sample contains about 800,000 distinct CDR3 sequences, roughly 64% of which appear only once. Total RNA, at least 6 micrograms per sample, came from PBMCs. Sequencing input: blood. This sequence was found in a man aged 30 to 39 in good health.

The CDR3 protein is CATSGMAPRLAGKVTDTQYF. The CDR3 bases are TGTGCCACCAGTGGGATGGCGCCGAGACTAGCGGGAAAGGTCACAGATACGCAGTATTTT. The chain carries TRBV24-1 and TRBJ2-3, with TRBD2 matching over 11 bases. CDR1 is KGHDR, CDR2 SFDVKD, per germline. The length of the CDR3 is 20 residues. The junction had 17 bases not matched to a gene; V was cut back by 5 bases and J by 2 bases.